The entry that follows covers one T cell receptor (beta chain) sequence. The sample is drawn from a study of CD8+ T cells in alopecia areata. Whole-study context: Treatment comprised oral tofacitinib, 5 to 10 mg twice daily, in treated patients.

The germline gives CDR1 GTSNPN, CDR2 SVGIG (reference sequence). J was trimmed by 7 bases and V by 1 base; bases with no gene match: 6. CDR3 length: 13 amino acids. The treatment denotes: oral pan-JAK inhibitor, 5-10 mg twice daily. Sequencing templates came from extracted RNA that was reverse transcribed into cDNA. Some clones are missing from TCRdb's copy, which holds only in-frame ones; the method was immunoSEQ multiplex PCR. Among a few hundred thousand clones listed, 35% to 40% were seen once. The sequenced sample was CD4+ T cells sorted from blood, obtained around week 31, from a patient treated with tofacitinib. The clonotype originates from a human donor with alopecia areata. The chain employs TRBV30 and TRBJ1-1, with 7 bases identical to TRBD1. DNA for the CDR3: TGTGCCTGGAGTGCTCCGACAGGGCTTGAAGCTTTCTTT. It translates to CAWSAPTGLEAFF. Together with reference TRBV30 and TRBJ1-1, the CDR3 gives the full variable domain: SQTIHQWPATLVQPVGSPLSLECTVEGTSNPNLYWYRQAAGRGLQLLFYSVGIGQISSEVPQNLSASRPQDRQFILSSKKLLLSDSGFYLCAWSAPTGLEAFFGQGTRLTVV.